This T cell receptor beta chain was documented in a study of blood T cell repertoires in COVID-19. Study as a whole: From the United States, Italy and Spain came samples of acute and convalescent COVID-19. T cells, B-cell-depleted T cells, or PBMCs provided the cDNA or gDNA that served as material.

The method was immunoSEQ multiplex PCR; TCRdb's version includes in-frame clones alone and lacks a portion of them. The sample has hundreds of thousands of clones, 87% seen once. This CDR3 has 17 amino acids. V was cut by 0 bases and J by 9 bases, with 22 bases left in between. The V gene's germline CDR1 is SGDLS and CDR2 YYNGEE. The rearrangement uses TRBV9 and TRBJ2-1, with D perhaps TRBD2 (5 bases). The sequence was obtained from a man aged 55 to 70 who had recovered from COVID-19. Sequenced material: peripheral blood. The CDR3 spells CASSVEDGLGGIGEQFF. CDR3 coding DNA: TGTGCCAGCAGCGTAGAAGATGGGTTAGGAGGAATTGGTGAGCAGTTCTTC.